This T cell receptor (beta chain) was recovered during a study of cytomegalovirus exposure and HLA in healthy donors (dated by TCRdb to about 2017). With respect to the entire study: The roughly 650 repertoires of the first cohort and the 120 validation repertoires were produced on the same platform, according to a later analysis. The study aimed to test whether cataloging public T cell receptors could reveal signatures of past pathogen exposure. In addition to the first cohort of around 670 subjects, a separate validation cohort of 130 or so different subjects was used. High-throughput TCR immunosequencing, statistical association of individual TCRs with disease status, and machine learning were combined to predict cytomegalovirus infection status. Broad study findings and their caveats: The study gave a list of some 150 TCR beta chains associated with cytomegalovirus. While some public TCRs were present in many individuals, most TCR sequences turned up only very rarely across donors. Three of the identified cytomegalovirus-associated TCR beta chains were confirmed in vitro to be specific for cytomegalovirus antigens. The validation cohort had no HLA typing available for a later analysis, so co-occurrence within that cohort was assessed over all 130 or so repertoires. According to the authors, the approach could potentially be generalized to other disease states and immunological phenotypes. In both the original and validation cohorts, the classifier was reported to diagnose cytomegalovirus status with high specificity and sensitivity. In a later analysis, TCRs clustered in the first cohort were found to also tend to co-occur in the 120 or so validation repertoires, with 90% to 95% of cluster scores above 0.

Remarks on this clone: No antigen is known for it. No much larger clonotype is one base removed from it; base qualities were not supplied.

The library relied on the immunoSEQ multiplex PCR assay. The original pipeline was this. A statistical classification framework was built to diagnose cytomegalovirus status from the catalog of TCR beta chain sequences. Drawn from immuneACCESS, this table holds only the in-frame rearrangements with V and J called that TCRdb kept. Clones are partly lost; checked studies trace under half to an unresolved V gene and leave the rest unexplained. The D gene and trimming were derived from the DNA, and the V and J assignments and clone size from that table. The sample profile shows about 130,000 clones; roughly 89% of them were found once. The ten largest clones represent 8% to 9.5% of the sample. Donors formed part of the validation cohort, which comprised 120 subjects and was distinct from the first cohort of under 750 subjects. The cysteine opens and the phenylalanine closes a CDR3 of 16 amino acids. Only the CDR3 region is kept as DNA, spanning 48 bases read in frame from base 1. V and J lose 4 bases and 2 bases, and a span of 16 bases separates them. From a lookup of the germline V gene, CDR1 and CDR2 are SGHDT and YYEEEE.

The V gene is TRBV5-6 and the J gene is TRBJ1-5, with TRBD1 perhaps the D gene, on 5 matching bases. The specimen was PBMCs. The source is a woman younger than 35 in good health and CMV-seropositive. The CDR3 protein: CASSLGPSAGNQPQHF. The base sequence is TGTGCCAGCAGCCTGGGACCCAGTGCGGGCAATCAGCCCCAGCATTTT.